This is a list of T cell receptor beta chains from one sample in a study of vaccination effects on CD4 cells after COVID-19. Libraries were prepared by immunoSEQ multiplex PCR; TCRdb keeps only in-frame clonotypes and omits some of them. Seen here are under 35,000 clones, less than 80% observed once, and the top ten hold around 9%. No antigens are known for them. The specimen was CD4+ T cells from PBMCs cultured with SARS-CoV-2 spike peptides, collected after COVID-19 vaccination. The receptors were sampled from a human donor who received a COVID-19 vaccine. Both conserved end residues are part of each CDR3. A D gene is named only where the DNA matches it firmly. Size is stated for part of the rows, as once, few or many counts, or as a class when the clone is expanded.

abundance: NA
v_gene: TRBV10-1
d_gene: NA
j_gene: TRBJ1-1
CDR3aa: CASSESRGTEAFF
CDR3nt: TGCGCCAGCAGTGAGTCTCGGGGCACTGAAGCTTTCTTT

abundance: NA
v_gene: TRBV12-3/TRBV12-4
d_gene: NA
j_gene: TRBJ2-7
CDR3aa: CASSGGGAWEQYF
CDR3nt: TGTGCCAGCAGTGGGGGCGGGGCATGGGAGCAGTACTTC

abundance: NA
v_gene: TRBV7-2
d_gene: NA
j_gene: TRBJ1-1
CDR3aa: CASSWTGPTEAFF
CDR3nt: TGTGCCAGCAGCTGGACGGGGCCCACTGAAGCTTTCTTT

abundance: few
v_gene: TRBV30
d_gene: TRBD1
j_gene: TRBJ1-2
CDR3aa: CAWKQTGGGYTF
CDR3nt: TGTGCCTGGAAGCAGACAGGGGGTGGCTACACCTTC

abundance: NA
v_gene: TRBV6-5
d_gene: NA
j_gene: TRBJ1-1
CDR3aa: CASLILGQGNTEAFF
CDR3nt: TGTGCCAGCTTGATTTTAGGTCAGGGAAACACTGAAGCTTTCTTT

abundance: NA
v_gene: TRBV5-1
d_gene: NA
j_gene: TRBJ1-4
CDR3aa: CASSLDQGTNEKLFF
CDR3nt: TGCGCCAGCAGCTTGGACCAGGGGACTAATGAAAAACTGTTTTTT

abundance: NA
v_gene: TRBV6-6
d_gene: TRBD2
j_gene: TRBJ2-1
CDR3aa: CASSRLAGGSYNEQFF
CDR3nt: TGTGCCAGCAGTCGACTAGCGGGGGGCTCCTACAATGAGCAGTTCTTC

abundance: few
v_gene: TRBV20-1
d_gene: NA
j_gene: TRBJ1-6
CDR3aa: CSASGYNSPLHF
CDR3nt: TGCAGTGCTAGTGGGTATAATTCACCCCTCCACTTT

abundance: NA
v_gene: TRBV11-1
d_gene: TRBD2
j_gene: TRBJ2-7
CDR3aa: CASRTSGGEEQYF
CDR3nt: TGTGCCAGCCGGACTAGCGGGGGGGAAGAGCAGTACTTC

abundance: NA
v_gene: TRBV3-1/TRBV3-2
d_gene: NA
j_gene: TRBJ2-7
CDR3aa: CASSRSGESEQYF
CDR3nt: TGTGCCAGCAGCCGAAGTGGCGAATCCGAGCAGTACTTC

abundance: medium-sized
v_gene: TRBV5-1
d_gene: NA
j_gene: TRBJ1-1
CDR3aa: CASSPLGNTEAFF
CDR3nt: TGCGCCAGCAGCCCTCTAGGGAACACTGAAGCTTTCTTT

abundance: NA
v_gene: TRBV4-1
d_gene: TRBD1
j_gene: TRBJ1-2
CDR3aa: CASSQDPGGGYTF
CDR3nt: TGCGCCAGCAGCCAAGATCCAGGGGGCGGCTACACCTTC

abundance: NA
v_gene: TRBV18
d_gene: TRBD1
j_gene: TRBJ2-3
CDR3aa: CASSPPGTGTQYF
CDR3nt: TGTGCCAGCTCACCACCCGGGACAGGGACGCAGTATTTT

abundance: NA
v_gene: TRBV27
d_gene: TRBD2
j_gene: TRBJ2-3
CDR3aa: CASSSSLAGGGDTQYF
CDR3nt: TGTGCCAGCAGTTCATCTCTAGCGGGGGGTGGGGATACGCAGTATTTT

abundance: NA
v_gene: TRBV5-4
d_gene: NA
j_gene: TRBJ2-3
CDR3aa: CASMENHLPTDTQYF
CDR3nt: TGTGCCAGCATGGAGAACCACCTACCCACAGATACGCAGTATTTT

abundance: NA
v_gene: TRBV19
d_gene: NA
j_gene: TRBJ1-5
CDR3aa: CASSPGTLSQPQHF
CDR3nt: TGTGCCAGTAGCCCGGGGACACTCAGTCAGCCCCAGCATTTT

abundance: NA
v_gene: TRBV6-5
d_gene: NA
j_gene: TRBJ1-2
CDR3aa: CASSYSNKGHYYGYTF
CDR3nt: TGTGCCAGCAGTTACTCGAATAAGGGGCACTACTATGGCTACACCTTC

abundance: few
v_gene: TRBV18
d_gene: NA
j_gene: TRBJ1-3
CDR3aa: CASSPNGPASGNTIYF
CDR3nt: TGTGCCAGCTCACCAAACGGGCCAGCCTCTGGAAACACCATATATTTT

abundance: NA
v_gene: TRBV27
d_gene: NA
j_gene: TRBJ1-5
CDR3aa: CASTLARIGNQPQHF
CDR3nt: TGTGCCAGCACCTTAGCCAGGATCGGTAATCAGCCCCAGCATTTT